Each of the 15 T cell receptor beta chains below was sequenced from the same sample in a study of CD8 T cells in ankylosing spondylitis. TCRdb recomputed calls from the 5' RACE reads with MiXCR, one row per CDR3 protein. The profile shows 100,000 to 150,000 distinct CDR3 sequences, roughly 7.3% of them singletons. The sample consisted of blood, either unsorted or a sorted T cell fraction (not recorded which). The source of these receptors is a male donor with ankylosing spondylitis or in good health (not recorded which).

This clonotype was counted at least ten times. The junction does not match germline at one end; this may be a read error. CDR3 coding DNA: TGCAGTGCTAGAAATCTGGGGAACTATGTCTACACCTTC. The encoded protein is CSARNLGNYVYTF. The J gene is TRBJ1-2, the V gene TRBV20-1; D ambiguous. The CDR3 loop spans 13 amino acids. In germline, CDR1 is DFQATT, CDR2 SNEGSKA (reference sequence).

At least ten counts were recorded for this clonotype. A junction end diverges from the germline sequence, so it may reflect a read error. This chain joins TRBV18 and TRBJ1-1; TRBD1 agrees at 8 bases. The CDR3 extends over 15 amino acids. Germline CDR1 and CDR2: KGHSH and LQKENI. The CDR3 loop reads CASSPLTGAVTEAFF. The CDR3 nucleotides read TGTGCCAGCTCGCCACTGACAGGGGCTGTCACTGAAGCTTTCTTT.

This clonotype was counted ten times or more. The genes are TRBV20-1 and TRBJ1-1; 8 bases fit TRBD1. Germline lookup yields CDR1 DFQATT and CDR2 SNEGSKA (reference sequence). The CDR3 is 13 residues long. After removal of 3 bases from V and 1 base from J, the junction contained 1 base not matched to a gene. The CDR3 DNA follows: TGCAGTGCTAGCACAGGGGGGAACACTGAAGCTTTCTTT. It specifies CSASTGGNTEAFF.

This clonotype came up many times. CDR3: CASSRDRLAPNEQFF. The CDR3, as DNA: TGTGCCAGCAGCCGGGACAGACTAGCCCCCAATGAGCAGTTCTTC. The rearrangement uses TRBV12-3 or TRBV12-4 and TRBJ2-1, with D perhaps assigned TRBD1 or TRBD2 (7 bases each). The CDR3 runs to 15 residues. Trimming removed 6 bases from V and 6 bases from J, with 18 bases in between.

At least ten counts were recorded for this clonotype. This chain connects TRBV20-1 to TRBJ2-4; tentatively, D is TRBD2 (5 bases). There are 14 residues in the CDR3. Germline assignment: CDR1 DFQATT and CDR2 SNEGSKA (reference sequence). Trimming cost V 3 bases and J 3 bases, with 12 bases left between them. CDR3 sequence reads: CSASTGNSKNIQYF. CDR3 DNA sequence: TGCAGTGCTAGTACCGGGAACAGCAAAAACATTCAGTACTTC.

This clonotype has at least ten counts. This chain joins TRBV29-1 and TRBJ1-5; D is uncertain. The CDR3 has 14 residues. The ends were cut back, 5 bases at V and 2 bases at J, with 13 bases in the middle. The germline CDR1 and CDR2 sequences are SQVTM and ANQGSEA. CDR3 in DNA: TGCAGCGTTTCCGTAAACGTGGGCAATCAGCCCCAGCATTTT. Translation gives CSVSVNVGNQPQHF.

The table lists this clonotype with many counts. The V gene is TRBV5-1, the J gene TRBJ2-3; D possibly corresponds to TRBD2 (5 bases). The V end was cut by 0 bases, the J end by 0 bases, with 11 bases between. The length of the CDR3 is 16 residues. CDR1 and CDR2 (germline): SGHRS, YFSETQ. DNA of the CDR3: TGCGCCAGCAGCTTGGGACAACGGACTAGCACAGATACGCAGTATTTT. It translates to CASSLGQRTSTDTQYF. The whole variable domain, remainder taken from reference TRBV5-1 and TRBJ2-3, is KAGVTQTPRYLIKTRGQQVTLSCSPISGHRSVSWYQQTPGQGLQFLFEYFSETQRNKGNFPGRFSGRQFSNSRSEMNVSTLELGDSALYLCASSLGQRTSTDTQYFGPGTRLTVL.

This clonotype turned up a few times. CDR3: CASSLDEGGFENEQFF. CDR3 DNA: TGTGCCAGCAGCTTAGATGAGGGCGGTTTTGAAAATGAGCAGTTCTTC. The genes are TRBV7-8 and TRBJ2-1; a weak D match, TRBD2 (5 bases). Germline CDR1 and CDR2: SGHVS and FQNEAQ. The V end lost 1 base, the J end lost 7 bases, and 17 bases lay between the germline ends. The CDR3 extends over 16 amino acids.

There are many counts of this clonotype. The rearrangement links TRBV9 to TRBJ2-3; 8 nucleotides match TRBD2. CDR3 size: 16 residues. The V gene's germline CDR1 is SGDLS and CDR2 YYNGEE. Unmatched junction bases numbered 5, after V lost 0 bases and J lost 2 bases. The DNA of the CDR3 is TGTGCCAGCAGCGTAGATTACGGGAGGGCCACAGATACGCAGTATTTT. As protein: CASSVDYGRATDTQYF.

This clonotype was observed many times. V is TRBV11-2 and J is TRBJ2-2; 10 bases are a match to TRBD2. This CDR3 is built from 17 residues. V lost 3 bases and J lost 2; bases outside the gene matches: 6. CDR1 SGHAT and CDR2 FQNNGV come from the germline V gene. CDR3 amino acids: CASSFYWTSGNTGELFF. The CDR3 DNA sequence: TGTGCCAGCAGCTTCTACTGGACTAGCGGAAACACCGGGGAGCTGTTTTTT.

Concerning this clonotype: A much larger clone differs by one base, so this may be a read error. The rearrangement links TRBV28 to TRBJ2-5; D remains ambiguous. The CDR3 is 13 residues long. Germline V CDR1 and CDR2: MDHEN, SYDVKM. V was clipped by 2 bases and J by 7 bases, with 11 bases between them. The CDR3 DNA is TGTGCCAGCAGTTTAAACGGTTACGGGACCCAGTACTTC. As protein: CASSLNGYGTQYF.

This clonotype was counted at least ten times. This rearrangement joins TRBV12-3 or TRBV12-4 to TRBJ1-1, with D perhaps matching TRBD1 (6 bases). V lost 4 bases, J lost 3 bases, and 12 bases lay in between. The CDR3 length is 14 residues. This CDR3 is CASSSQGIDTEAFF. The CDR3 nucleotides are TGTGCCAGCAGTTCACAGGGTATCGACACTGAAGCTTTCTTT.

This clonotype was picked up many times. The chain is built from TRBV4-1 and TRBJ1-1; 8 bases line up with TRBD1. CDR1 is MGHRA, CDR2 YSYEKL, per germline. Germline trimming cut 3 bases from V and 6 bases from J; bases unmatched to any gene: 9. The CDR3 sequence is 15 residues long. CDR3 DNA: TGCGCCAGCAGCCAGATGGACAGGGCGGAGGCTGAAGCTTTCTTT. It specifies CASSQMDRAEAEAFF.

This clonotype was counted many times. V is TRBV2 and J is TRBJ1-2; 9 bases align to TRBD1. The CDR3 is 15 amino acids. Germline-derived CDR1 and CDR2 are SNHLY and FYNNEI. Trimming removed 4 bases from V and 6 bases from J; junction bases left unmatched: 9. As DNA, the CDR3 is TGTGCCAGCAGTGTATACTACAGGGGGCAGGATGGCTACACCTTC. Translated: CASSVYYRGQDGYTF.

The table lists this clonotype with many counts. The gene calls are TRBV20-1 and TRBJ1-2, with D maybe TRBD1 (6 bases). Germline V lookup: CDR1 DFQATT, CDR2 SNEGSKA (reference sequence). The V gene lost 6 bases and the J gene lost 3 bases, with 11 bases spanning the gap. This CDR3 contains 12 residues. Here the CDR3 reads CSAIYRDYGYTF. CDR3 nucleotides: TGCAGTGCCATCTACAGGGACTATGGCTACACCTTC.